Each of the 12 T cell receptor beta chains below was sequenced from the same sample in a study of HIV-infected patients and healthy controls. Reverse transcription used about 500 ng RNA and constant-region primers for alpha and beta. Each of the alpha and beta chains got its own library through chain-specific third strand synthesis with indices. TCRdb fed the 5' RACE reads into MiXCR, producing one record per CDR3 protein. The sample has roughly 9,300 distinct CDR3 sequences, less than 11% seen once. Whole blood was used without fractionation, so all unsorted peripheral T cells were included. Sequencing used blood, obtained before antiretroviral therapy. The receptors shown here come from an adult with HIV infection.

This clonotype has ten or more counts. This chain uses TRBV5-1 with TRBJ2-3; D is unclear. CDR3 length equals 15 residues. Germline lookup yields CDR1 SGHRS and CDR2 YFSETQ. Trimming pared 5 bases from V and 2 bases from J, leaving 15 bases between. The CDR3 nucleotides read TGCGCCAGCAGTATGGCGGATCCTATCACAGATACGCAGTATTTT. Translating gives CASSMADPITDTQYF.

This clonotype was picked up many times. The V call is TRBV28, the J call TRBJ2-7, with 7 bases fitting TRBD1. CDR3 length: 15 amino acids. The J segment lost 11 bases and the V segment lost 5 bases, leaving 18 bases of the junction unmatched. Germline CDR1 MDHEN, CDR2 SYDVKM. The chain's CDR3 is CASSLATGPGTMEYF. CDR3 DNA sequence: TGTGCCAGCAGTCTCGCGACAGGGCCGGGAACGATGGAGTACTTC. Full variable domain (missing parts from reference TRBV28 and TRBJ2-7): DVKVTQSSRYLVKRTGEKVFLECVQDMDHENMFWYRQDPGLGLRLIYFSYDVKMKEKGDIPEGYSVSREKKERFSLILESASTNQTSMYLCASSLATGPGTMEYFGPGTRLTVT.

This clonotype was picked up many times. The V gene is TRBV29-1, the J gene TRBJ2-3; 10 bases align to TRBD1. The CDR3 extends over 18 amino acids. Germline CDR1 is SQVTM and CDR2 is ANQGSEA. With V trimmed by 2 bases and J by 1 base, 12 bases remained unmatched. This chain's CDR3 is CSVEIIVGTGDGTDTQYF. For the CDR3, the DNA is TGCAGCGTTGAAATTATTGTTGGGACAGGGGATGGCACAGATACGCAGTATTTT.

This clonotype was observed at least ten times. V is TRBV5-1 and J is TRBJ2-7, with TRBD1 matching 9 bases. This CDR3 contains 15 residues. Looked up from germline, CDR1 is SGHRS and CDR2 is YFSETQ. J lost 5 bases, V lost 0 bases, and 6 bases had no gene match. CDR3 amino acids: CASSLAGTGIDEQYF. The DNA for the CDR3 is TGCGCCAGCAGCTTGGCCGGGACAGGGATAGACGAGCAGTACTTC.

This clonotype occurred many times. J is TRBJ2-1 and V is TRBV6-4; 13 bases are a match to TRBD2. Germline CDR1 reads MRHNA; CDR2 reads SNTAGT. CDR3 size: 14 residues. J lost 8 bases, V lost 5 bases, and 3 bases had no gene match. Written as DNA, the CDR3 is TGTGCCAGCAGTCCAGGACTAGCGGGAGATGAGCAGTTCTTC. Translating gives CASSPGLAGDEQFF.

This clonotype was recorded many times. V is TRBV6-6 and J is TRBJ1-1, with D possibly being TRBD1 (5 bases). Per the germline V gene, CDR1 is MNHNY and CDR2 is SVGAGI (reference sequence). This CDR3 has 16 residues. V lost 8 bases, J lost 5 bases, and 24 bases lay in between. In DNA form, the CDR3 reads TGTGCCAGCCGGGGGAATAGAGGTAGGGGCTTAACTGAAGCTTTCTTT. Translating it yields CASRGNRGRGLTEAFF.

This chain joins TRBV3-1 and TRBJ2-7, with D perhaps matching TRBD2 (7 bases). Germline V gene lookup returns CDR1 LGHDT and CDR2 YNNKEL (reference sequence). The CDR3 length is 13 residues. Trimming took 2 bases from V and 7 from J, leaving 12 bases between them. The CDR3 nucleotides read TGTGCCAGCAGCCAACGGGGGGCTCAGGAGCAGTACTTC. Residues: CASSQRGAQEQYF.

This clonotype was observed at least ten times. J is TRBJ2-5 and V is TRBV29-1, with TRBD2 as a possible D gene (6 bases). V dropped 3 bases and J dropped 7 bases, with 15 bases sitting between them. Germline V gene data show CDR1 as SQVTM and CDR2 as ANQGSEA. The CDR3 runs 13 residues. CDR3 in DNA: TGCAGCGTTGATATCGGCGTCGGGGGGACCCAGTACTTC. Translating gives CSVDIGVGGTQYF.

This clonotype is classed as medium-sized (0.01 to 0.1%). This chain uses TRBV5-1 with TRBJ1-1; D is possibly TRBD1 (6 bases). V was trimmed by 4 bases and J by 2 bases, leaving 18 bases between them. The CDR3 consists of 16 residues. Germline loops: CDR1 SGHRS, CDR2 YFSETQ. The CDR3 nucleotides read TGCGCCAGCAGCCCCCCTACAGGGACGAGAAACACTGAAGCTTTCTTT. Translation: CASSPPTGTRNTEAFF.

This clonotype was recorded at least ten times. The chain joins TRBV6-2 or TRBV6-3 to TRBJ2-7, with D perhaps TRBD1 or TRBD2 (5 bases each). V lost 1 base and J 7 bases, leaving 14 bases between the germline ends. This CDR3 region has 14 residues. Germline V gene lookup returns CDR1 MNHEY and CDR2 SVGEGT. CDR3 protein: CASSYFVGTLEQYF. The DNA for the CDR3 is TGTGCCAGCAGTTACTTCGTCGGGACCCTTGAGCAGTACTTC.

This clonotype has ten or more counts. The genes are TRBV9 and TRBJ2-3; 8 bases are shared with TRBD1. Germline V gene sequence: CDR1 SGDLS, CDR2 YYNGEE. There are 13 residues in the CDR3. V shed 5 bases, J shed 4 bases, and the junction held 3 bases outside the gene matches. The CDR3 reads CASSPGGPDTQYF. CDR3 nucleotide sequence: TGTGCCAGCAGTCCAGGGGGCCCAGATACGCAGTATTTT.

The sample holds many counts of this clonotype. J is TRBJ2-4 and V is TRBV5-5; no clear D gene. Trimming took off 2 bases at V and 5 bases at J, with 11 bases between the two ends. In germline, CDR1 is SGHKS, CDR2 YYEKEE (reference sequence). This CDR3 is 14 amino acids long. CDR3 amino acids: CASSFGSGQNIQYF. For the CDR3, the DNA is TGTGCCAGCAGCTTCGGGTCCGGGCAAAACATTCAGTACTTC.